This record covers a single T cell receptor beta chain. What it binds is not known. Profiled with immunoSEQ multiplex PCR; TCRdb holds only in-frame clones, not every one. The sample holds around 100,000 clones; 70% to 90% are singletons and the top ten take approximately 21%. These data are taken from a study of T cell responses to AZD1222 COVID-19 vaccine. Notes on the study in general: Donors were largely white British and mainly female; clonal diversity was possibly underestimated. Of spike-specific TCRs, nearly half reportedly target regions left unmutated in variants.

Per germline, CDR1 SGHAT and CDR2 FQNNGV. V was pared by 1 base and J by 9 bases, with 3 bases of the junction left unmatched. The CDR3 extends over 13 amino acids. V usage is TRBV11-2 and J usage is TRBJ2-1; 7 bases map to TRBD2. The receptor was isolated from an adult in good health. The specimen comprised peripheral blood, sampled on day 0 of AZD1222 vaccination. The CDR3, as DNA: TGTGCCAGCAGCTTAGTGGGAGGGGTTGAGCAGTTCTTC. Protein sequence: CASSLVGGVEQFF.